The rows below give T cell receptor beta chains drawn from one sample of a study of long-term antiretroviral therapy in people with HIV. The data were produced by immunoSEQ multiplex PCR, yet TCRdb's version contains in-frame clones alone and is incomplete. The sample includes roughly 38,000 clones, roughly 78% of them seen just once. The input for sequencing was unsorted PBMCs, taken 3.4 years after starting antiretroviral therapy. These receptors all stem from a man under 40 with HIV. Both conserved end residues are part of each CDR3. Fields, in order: clone size, J gene, V gene, D gene, CDR3 DNA, CDR3 protein. D genes are given only for firm matches. Not every row has a clone size; where given, it reads once, few, many or a size class.

abundance: .
j_gene: TRBJ2-7
v_gene: TRBV10-3
d_gene: .
CDR3nt: TGTGCCATCAGTGGAGCCGGATCTATCAACGAGCAGTACTTC
CDR3aa: CAISGAGSINEQYF

abundance: .
j_gene: TRBJ2-2
v_gene: TRBV4-3
d_gene: .
CDR3nt: TGCGCCAGCAGCCAAGAATGGGGGAAGGGTCGCGGGGAGCTGTTTTTT
CDR3aa: CASSQEWGKGRGELFF

abundance: .
j_gene: TRBJ1-1
v_gene: TRBV29-1
d_gene: .
CDR3nt: TGCAGCGTTGAACTGGGGTTAACTGAAGCTTTCTTT
CDR3aa: CSVELGLTEAFF

abundance: once
j_gene: TRBJ2-5
v_gene: TRBV18
d_gene: .
CDR3nt: TGTGCCAGCTCACCACAACAGGGCCAAGAGACCCAGTACTTC
CDR3aa: CASSPQQGQETQYF

abundance: .
j_gene: TRBJ2-7
v_gene: TRBV6-5
d_gene: .
CDR3nt: TGTGCCAGCAGTATGTCAGGGAAGTGGGAGCAGTACTTC
CDR3aa: CASSMSGKWEQYF

abundance: .
j_gene: TRBJ1-1
v_gene: TRBV5-1
d_gene: .
CDR3nt: TGCGCCAGCAGGAGAAGACGGGACGGGACTGAAGCTTTCTTT
CDR3aa: CASRRRRDGTEAFF

abundance: .
j_gene: TRBJ1-2
v_gene: TRBV29-1
d_gene: .
CDR3nt: TGCAGCGTTGAAGACCCGACAGCTAACTATGGCTACACCTTC
CDR3aa: CSVEDPTANYGYTF

abundance: .
j_gene: TRBJ1-5
v_gene: TRBV27
d_gene: .
CDR3nt: TGTGCCAGCAGGGCCGGGGGGTCCAATCAGCCCCAGCATTTT
CDR3aa: CASRAGGSNQPQHF

abundance: .
j_gene: TRBJ1-4
v_gene: TRBV11-2
d_gene: .
CDR3nt: TGTGCCAGCAGCTCCAGATACCCAGGGGCAGGCCCTAATGAAAAACTGTTTTTT
CDR3aa: CASSSRYPGAGPNEKLFF

abundance: once
j_gene: TRBJ2-7
v_gene: TRBV19
d_gene: TRBD2
CDR3nt: TGTGCCAGTAGTATTGGGAGCGGGGGAAGCTACGAGCAGTACTTC
CDR3aa: CASSIGSGGSYEQYF

abundance: .
j_gene: TRBJ2-7
v_gene: TRBV7-2
d_gene: TRBD2
CDR3nt: TGTGCCAGCAGCCCCCCCATAGCGGGAGCTTTCGTCTACGAGCAGTACTTC
CDR3aa: CASSPPIAGAFVYEQYF

abundance: .
j_gene: TRBJ2-1
v_gene: TRBV5-1
d_gene: TRBD2
CDR3nt: TGCGCCAGCAGCGAGGGGACTAGCGGGATTAATGAGCAGTTCTTC
CDR3aa: CASSEGTSGINEQFF

abundance: few
j_gene: TRBJ1-4
v_gene: TRBV2
d_gene: .
CDR3nt: TGTGCCAGCAGTGAAGACACTACAACTAATGAAAAACTGTTTTTT
CDR3aa: CASSEDTTTNEKLFF

abundance: .
j_gene: TRBJ2-3
v_gene: TRBV9
d_gene: .
CDR3nt: TGTGCCAGCAGCGTAAGTCAGACCACAGATACGCAGTATTTT
CDR3aa: CASSVSQTTDTQYF

abundance: .
j_gene: TRBJ2-1
v_gene: TRBV5-5
d_gene: TRBD1
CDR3nt: TGTGCCAGCAGCTCGACAGGGGGCTGGAGTAATGAGCAGTTCTTC
CDR3aa: CASSSTGGWSNEQFF

abundance: .
j_gene: TRBJ2-2
v_gene: TRBV7-6
d_gene: TRBD1
CDR3nt: TGTGCCAGCAGCTACGTTGGACAGGCCTTCCTCACCGGGGAGCTGTTTTTT
CDR3aa: CASSYVGQAFLTGELFF

abundance: .
j_gene: TRBJ2-7
v_gene: TRBV4-3
d_gene: TRBD1
CDR3nt: TGCGCCAGCAGCCTCTCCGGGACAGGGCCCTACGAGCAGTACTTC
CDR3aa: CASSLSGTGPYEQYF

abundance: .
j_gene: TRBJ1-2
v_gene: TRBV4-3
d_gene: .
CDR3nt: TGCGCCAGCAGTCGTTGGGGGGCGCCGGGGGGCTACACCTTC
CDR3aa: CASSRWGAPGGYTF

abundance: .
j_gene: TRBJ2-5
v_gene: TRBV2
d_gene: .
CDR3nt: TGTGCCAGCAGCCGGGGAATCCAAGAGACCCAGTACTTC
CDR3aa: CASSRGIQETQYF

abundance: .
j_gene: TRBJ2-7
v_gene: TRBV28
d_gene: TRBD1
CDR3nt: TGTGCCAGTCTCAGTACAGGGGGACTCCGCGGCGAGCAGTACTTC
CDR3aa: CASLSTGGLRGEQYF

abundance: .
j_gene: TRBJ1-5
v_gene: TRBV28
d_gene: .
CDR3nt: TGTGCCAGCAGTCGTCCTCGAAACGGCAATCAGCCCCAGCATTTT
CDR3aa: CASSRPRNGNQPQHF

abundance: .
j_gene: TRBJ2-7
v_gene: TRBV27
d_gene: TRBD2
CDR3nt: TGTGCCAGCAGTATCGGGACTAGCGGAGACGAGCAGTACTTC
CDR3aa: CASSIGTSGDEQYF

abundance: .
j_gene: TRBJ2-1
v_gene: TRBV5-4
d_gene: TRBD2
CDR3nt: TGTGCCAGCAGCTTACCCAGCGGGAGGGCCAGGAATGAGCAGTTCTTC
CDR3aa: CASSLPSGRARNEQFF

abundance: .
j_gene: TRBJ2-5
v_gene: TRBV7-9
d_gene: .
CDR3nt: TGTGCCAGCAGCTTATTCCAAGAGACCCAGTACTTC
CDR3aa: CASSLFQETQYF

abundance: .
j_gene: TRBJ2-3
v_gene: TRBV11-2
d_gene: .
CDR3nt: TGTGCCAGCAGCTTAGACAGGATGAGCACAGATACGCAGTATTTT
CDR3aa: CASSLDRMSTDTQYF

abundance: .
j_gene: TRBJ2-7
v_gene: TRBV28
d_gene: TRBD2
CDR3nt: TGTGCCAGCATCCGCGGGGGGGTGGTGGGCTACGAGCAGTACTTC
CDR3aa: CASIRGGVVGYEQYF

abundance: .
j_gene: TRBJ2-1
v_gene: TRBV7-8
d_gene: TRBD1
CDR3nt: TGTGCCAGCAGCCCAACGTGGGACAGTCCAAATGGGGAGCAGTTCTTC
CDR3aa: CASSPTWDSPNGEQFF

abundance: .
j_gene: TRBJ2-1
v_gene: TRBV9
d_gene: TRBD1
CDR3nt: TGTGCCAGCAGCGTCCTCGGACAGGGGGACTACAATGAGCAGTTCTTC
CDR3aa: CASSVLGQGDYNEQFF

abundance: .
j_gene: TRBJ2-5
v_gene: TRBV19
d_gene: .
CDR3nt: TGTGCCAGTAGTATAGCCAGCCAAGAGACCCAGTACTTC
CDR3aa: CASSIASQETQYF

abundance: .
j_gene: TRBJ2-6
v_gene: TRBV27
d_gene: .
CDR3nt: TGTGCCAGCAGCGATCAAGGGGGACCCTCTGGGGCCAACGTCCTGACTTTC
CDR3aa: CASSDQGGPSGANVLTF

abundance: .
j_gene: TRBJ2-1
v_gene: TRBV30
d_gene: TRBD2
CDR3nt: TGTGCCTGGAGTAAATCTACCGGGAGGAATGAGCAGTTCTTC
CDR3aa: CAWSKSTGRNEQFF

abundance: .
j_gene: TRBJ1-5
v_gene: TRBV5-6
d_gene: .
CDR3nt: TGTGCCAGCAGCTTAGGGTTGGGCAGAGGGGGCAATCAGCCCCAGCATTTT
CDR3aa: CASSLGLGRGGNQPQHF

abundance: .
j_gene: TRBJ1-5
v_gene: TRBV28
d_gene: .
CDR3nt: TGTGCCAGCAGTTTAGTGGCCGCCCAGGGGAATCAGCCCCAGCATTTT
CDR3aa: CASSLVAAQGNQPQHF

abundance: .
j_gene: TRBJ2-1
v_gene: TRBV6-6
d_gene: TRBD1
CDR3nt: TGTGCCAGCAGTTACACCGGGACAGGGGGCAGGAATGAGCAGTTCTTC
CDR3aa: CASSYTGTGGRNEQFF

abundance: .
j_gene: TRBJ2-1
v_gene: TRBV18
d_gene: TRBD2
CDR3nt: TGTGCCAGCTCACCACAGTCAGGGACTAGCGGGAGCAATGAGCAGTTCTTC
CDR3aa: CASSPQSGTSGSNEQFF

abundance: .
j_gene: TRBJ2-7
v_gene: TRBV28
d_gene: TRBD1
CDR3nt: TGTGCCAGCAGACTCATCCGGGACAGAGTTTACGAGCAGTACTTC
CDR3aa: CASRLIRDRVYEQYF